The 4 T cell receptor beta chains in this list originate from one sample, sequenced in a study of OX40 agonist ivuxolimab in advanced cancers. Measured with immunoSEQ multiplex PCR; TCRdb has only the in-frame clones, and not every one. Of roughly 82,000 clones listed, approximately 88% are singletons. The starting material was CD4+ or CD8+ T cells sorted from blood, obtained in a trial of the OX40 agonist ivuxolimab. The source is an adult with an advanced solid tumor such as melanoma, head and neck, liver or kidney cancer.

The chain employs TRBV25-1 and TRBJ1-2, with 11 bases that match TRBD1. V was pared by 4 bases and J by 7 bases, with 5 bases of the junction left unmatched. The CDR3 runs 14 residues. CDR1 MGHDK and CDR2 SYGVNS come from the germline V gene. CDR3 in DNA: TGTGCCAGCAGTGTTGGACAGGGGGCAAGTGGCTACACCTTC. Its translation: CASSVGQGASGYTF.

The chain combines TRBV25-1 with TRBJ2-1; 8 positions agree with TRBD2. Trimming took 3 bases from V and 3 from J; bases not matched to a gene: 4. The CDR3 is made up of 15 amino acids. The germline V gene encodes CDR1 MGHDK and CDR2 SYGVNS. Here the CDR3 DNA reads TGTGCCAGCAGTGAGTGGACTAGCCTCTACAATGAGCAGTTCTTC. It specifies CASSEWTSLYNEQFF.

The chain joins TRBV6-1 to TRBJ2-7; D is tentatively TRBD1 or TRBD2 (6 bases each). Trimming shortened V by 5 bases and J by 4 bases, and 18 bases separated the two germline ends. The CDR3 is made up of 15 amino acids. CDR1 and CDR2 from the germline V gene are MNHNS and SASEGT. CDR3 nucleotide sequence: TGTGCCAGCAGTCAATACCACGGGGGCTCGTACGAGCAGTACTTC. It codes for CASSQYHGGSYEQYF.

The rearrangement links TRBV7-2 to TRBJ1-2; 10 bases are a match to TRBD1. Germline trimming cut 4 bases from V and 0 bases from J; bases unmatched to any gene: 2. Germline V gives CDR1 SGHTA, CDR2 FQGNSA. The CDR3 sequence is 15 residues long. CDR3 region: CASSSGQGPNYGYTF. DNA of the CDR3: TGTGCCAGCAGCTCGGGACAGGGGCCTAACTATGGCTACACCTTC.